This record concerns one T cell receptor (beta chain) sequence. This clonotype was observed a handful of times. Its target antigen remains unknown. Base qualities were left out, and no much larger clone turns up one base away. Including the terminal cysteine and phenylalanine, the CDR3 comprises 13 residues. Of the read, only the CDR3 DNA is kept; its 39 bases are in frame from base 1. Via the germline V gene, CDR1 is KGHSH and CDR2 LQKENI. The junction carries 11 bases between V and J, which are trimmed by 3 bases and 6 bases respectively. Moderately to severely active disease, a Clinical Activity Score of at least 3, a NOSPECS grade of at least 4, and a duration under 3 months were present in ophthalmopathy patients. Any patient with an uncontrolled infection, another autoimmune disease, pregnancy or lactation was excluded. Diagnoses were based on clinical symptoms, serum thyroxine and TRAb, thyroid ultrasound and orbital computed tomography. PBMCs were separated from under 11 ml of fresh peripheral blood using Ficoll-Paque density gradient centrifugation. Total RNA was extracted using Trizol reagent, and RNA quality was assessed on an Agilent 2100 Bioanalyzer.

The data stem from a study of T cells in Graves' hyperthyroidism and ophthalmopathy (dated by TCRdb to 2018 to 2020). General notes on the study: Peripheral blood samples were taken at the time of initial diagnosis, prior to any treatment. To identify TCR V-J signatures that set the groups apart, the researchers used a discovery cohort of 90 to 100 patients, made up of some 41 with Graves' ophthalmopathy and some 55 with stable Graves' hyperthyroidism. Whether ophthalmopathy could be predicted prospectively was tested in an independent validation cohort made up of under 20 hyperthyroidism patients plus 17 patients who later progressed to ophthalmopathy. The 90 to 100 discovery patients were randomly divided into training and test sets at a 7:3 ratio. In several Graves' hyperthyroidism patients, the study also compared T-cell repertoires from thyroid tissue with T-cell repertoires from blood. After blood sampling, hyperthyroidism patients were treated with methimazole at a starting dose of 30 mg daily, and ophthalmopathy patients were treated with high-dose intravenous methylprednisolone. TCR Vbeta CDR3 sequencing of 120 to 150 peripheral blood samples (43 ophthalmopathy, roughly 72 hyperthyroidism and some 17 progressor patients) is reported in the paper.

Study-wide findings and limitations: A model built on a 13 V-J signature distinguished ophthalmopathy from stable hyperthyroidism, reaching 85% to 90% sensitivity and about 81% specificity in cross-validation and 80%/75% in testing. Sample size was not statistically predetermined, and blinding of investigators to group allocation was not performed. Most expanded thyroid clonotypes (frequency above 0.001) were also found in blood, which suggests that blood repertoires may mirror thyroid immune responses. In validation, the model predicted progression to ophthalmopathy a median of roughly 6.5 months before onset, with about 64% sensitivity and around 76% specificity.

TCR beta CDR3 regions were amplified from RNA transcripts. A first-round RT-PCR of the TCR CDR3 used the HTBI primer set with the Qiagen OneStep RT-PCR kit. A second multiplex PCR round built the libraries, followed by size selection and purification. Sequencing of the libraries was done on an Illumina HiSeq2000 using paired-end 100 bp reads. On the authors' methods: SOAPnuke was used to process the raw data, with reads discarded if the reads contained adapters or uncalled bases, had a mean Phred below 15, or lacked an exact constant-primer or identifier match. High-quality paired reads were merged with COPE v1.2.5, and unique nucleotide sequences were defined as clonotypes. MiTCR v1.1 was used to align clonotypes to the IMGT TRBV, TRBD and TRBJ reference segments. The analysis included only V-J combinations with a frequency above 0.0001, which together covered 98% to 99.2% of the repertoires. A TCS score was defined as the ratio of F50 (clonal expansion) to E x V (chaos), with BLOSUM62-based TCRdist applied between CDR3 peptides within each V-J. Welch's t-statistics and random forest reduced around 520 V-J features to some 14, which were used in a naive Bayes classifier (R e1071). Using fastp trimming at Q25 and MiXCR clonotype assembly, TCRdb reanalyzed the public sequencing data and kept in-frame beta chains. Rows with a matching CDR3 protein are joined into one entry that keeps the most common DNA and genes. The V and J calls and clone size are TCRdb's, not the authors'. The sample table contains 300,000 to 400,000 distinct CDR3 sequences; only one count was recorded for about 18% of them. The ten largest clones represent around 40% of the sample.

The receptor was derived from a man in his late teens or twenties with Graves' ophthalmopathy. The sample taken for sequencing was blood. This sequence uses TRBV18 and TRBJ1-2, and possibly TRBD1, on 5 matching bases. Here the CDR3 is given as CASSPTPRDGYTF. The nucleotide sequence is TGTGCCAGCTCACCGACACCCAGGGATGGCTACACCTTC. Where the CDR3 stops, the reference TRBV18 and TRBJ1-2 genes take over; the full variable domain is NAGVMQNPRHLVRRRGQEARLRCSPMKGHSHVYWYRQLPEEGLKFMVYLQKENIIDESGMPKERFSAEFPKEGPSILRIQQVVRGDSAAYFCASSPTPRDGYTFGSGTRLTVV.